This passage covers 24 T cell receptor beta chains from one sample sequenced in a study of blood T cell repertoires in COVID-19. Only in-frame clones appear in the TCRdb table, and some are missing; sequencing was by immunoSEQ multiplex PCR. The sample carries 200,000 to 300,000 clones, approximately 86% recorded once. Sample: peripheral blood. These receptors were taken from an older woman with COVID-19, enrolled during active disease.

The CDR3 loop is CASSPRTLAGTQYF. The CDR3 DNA follows: TGTGCCAGCAGCCCTAGGACCCTAGCGGGGACCCAGTACTTC. V usage is TRBV14 and J usage is TRBJ2-5, with TRBD2 matching over 8 bases. This CDR3 has 14 residues. Unmatched junction bases numbered 8, after V lost 4 bases and J lost 7 bases. Germline V gives CDR1 SGHDN, CDR2 FVKESK.

The rearrangement uses TRBV5-1 and TRBJ1-1; TRBD1 agrees at 7 bases. The germline V gene has CDR1 SGHRS and CDR2 YFSETQ. This CDR3 is built from 13 residues. V was clipped by 1 base and J by 4 bases; unmatched bases: 1. The CDR3 sequence is CASSLRGLTEAFF. CDR3 nucleotides: TGCGCCAGCAGCTTGAGGGGGCTCACTGAAGCTTTCTTT.

V is TRBV5-1 and J is TRBJ2-2; D is ambiguous. There are 13 residues in the CDR3. V lost 4 bases, J lost 3 bases, and 7 bases lay in between. Per the germline V gene, CDR1 is SGHRS and CDR2 is YFSETQ. The CDR3 DNA reads as TGCGCCAGCAGCCACACCTACACCGGGGAGCTGTTTTTT. Protein product: CASSHTYTGELFF.

The table lists this clone with a count of one. This chain joins TRBV7-2 and TRBJ1-4; 7 positions match TRBD1. The length of the CDR3 is 15 residues. The V gene's germline CDR1 is SGHTA and CDR2 FQGNSA. The V and J ends lost 4 bases and 5 bases, in that order; junction bases with no gene match: 7. CDR3 residues: CASSYTGQTNEKLFF. DNA of the CDR3: TGTGCCAGCAGCTATACGGGACAGACAAATGAAAAACTGTTTTTT.

This chain links TRBV13 with TRBJ2-1, with 15 bases identical to TRBD2. Per the germline V gene, CDR1 is PRHDT and CDR2 is FYEKMQ (reference sequence). This CDR3 is built from 17 residues. V dropped 4 bases and J dropped 9; count of bases not matched to a gene: 10. The CDR3 sequence is CASSSPGTSGRNSEQFF. As DNA, the CDR3 is TGTGCCAGCAGCTCCCCCGGGACTAGCGGGAGGAATAGTGAGCAGTTCTTC.

J is TRBJ2-1 and V is TRBV28; 8 bases are shared with TRBD2. J was trimmed by 9 bases and V by 7 bases; bases with no gene match: 17. CDR1 is MDHEN and CDR2 is SYDVKM in the germline V gene. This CDR3 contains 16 residues. Here the CDR3 reads CASTRGGASGWSEQFF. The CDR3 region has the DNA TGTGCCAGCACCCGGGGGGGGGCTAGCGGGTGGAGTGAGCAGTTCTTC. Using reference TRBV28 and TRBJ2-1 for the parts outside the CDR3, the full variable domain is DVKVTQSSRYLVKRTGEKVFLECVQDMDHENMFWYRQDPGLGLRLIYFSYDVKMKEKGDIPEGYSVSREKKERFSLILESASTNQTSMYLCASTRGGASGWSEQFFGPGTRLTVL.

The chain joins TRBV4-2 to TRBJ1-5; D might be TRBD1 (5 bases). CDR3 length: 15 residues. The germline V gene encodes CDR1 LGHNA and CDR2 YNFKEQ. The V end was cut by 1 base, the J end by 6 bases, with 13 bases between. CDR3 region: CASSQADSLGQPQHF. CDR3 bases: TGTGCCAGCAGCCAAGCCGACAGTCTGGGTCAGCCCCAGCATTTT.

The chain uses TRBV6-5 and TRBJ1-4; D unresolved. The V and J ends lost 0 bases and 7 bases respectively, with 15 bases between them. Germline CDR1 and CDR2: MNHEY and SVGAGI. This CDR3 has 16 residues. The CDR3 sequence: CASSYSPAGRGEKLFF. The CDR3 nucleotides read TGTGCCAGCAGTTACTCGCCCGCGGGCCGTGGTGAAAAACTGTTTTTT.

The chain has TRBV19 and TRBJ2-6; 10 positions agree with TRBD1. CDR3 length: 17 residues. CDR1 is LNHDA and CDR2 is SQIVND in the germline V gene (reference sequence). V dropped 5 bases and J dropped 1; count of bases not matched to a gene: 5. CDR3 amino acids: CASSHGTGVSGANVLTF. CDR3 coding DNA: TGTGCCAGTAGTCACGGGACAGGGGTTTCTGGGGCCAACGTCCTGACTTTC.

The CDR3 is CASSLVAGENTEAFF. DNA of the CDR3: TGTGCCAGCAGCTTGGTGGCAGGGGAGAACACTGAAGCTTTCTTT. The chain recombines TRBV5-6 with TRBJ1-1, with D maybe TRBD1 (6 bases). Germline V gene data show CDR1 as SGHDT and CDR2 as YYEEEE. The CDR3 is made up of 15 amino acids. Trimming cost V 0 bases and J 1 base, with 10 bases left between them.

The chain combines TRBV15 with TRBJ2-7; no reliable D call. The germline V gene encodes CDR1 LNHNV and CDR2 YYDKDF (reference sequence). The CDR3 sequence is 16 residues long. V was clipped by 0 bases and J by 0 bases, with 12 bases between them. The CDR3 bases are TGTGCCACCAGCAGAGAATTCGAACGGAGCTCCTACGAGCAGTACTTC. Translation gives CATSREFERSSYEQYF. The full variable domain, completed using reference TRBV15 and TRBJ2-7, is DAMVIQNPRYQVTQFGKPVTLSCSQTLNHNVMYWYQQKSSQAPKLLFHYYDKDFNNEADTPDNFQSRRPNTSFCFLDIRSPGLGDTAMYLCATSREFERSSYEQYFGPGTRLTVT.

This clone was seen repeatedly, ten times or more. CDR3 sequence reads: CASSQIGYEQYF. CDR3 in DNA: TGTGCCAGCAGCCAAATCGGCTACGAGCAGTACTTC. This chain uses TRBV16 with TRBJ2-7; D not resolved. Trimming removed 2 bases at V and 3 bases at J, with 5 bases between. Germline CDR1 and CDR2: KGHSY and FQNENV. CDR3 length: 12 residues.

This sequence joins TRBV5-1 and TRBJ2-5; D is ambiguous. V was cut by 4 bases and J by 1 base, with 5 bases left in between. The CDR3 is 12 residues long. CDR1 and CDR2 from the germline V gene are SGHRS and YFSETQ. CDR3 loop: CASSVSQETQYF. In nucleotides, the CDR3 is TGCGCCAGCAGCGTCTCCCAAGAGACCCAGTACTTC.

This chain connects TRBV28 to TRBJ2-2; D ambiguous. Trimming removed 10 bases at V and 8 bases at J, with 11 bases between. Germline V gene data show CDR1 as MDHEN and CDR2 as SYDVKM. The CDR3 consists of 11 residues. The CDR3 loop is CATNGRGELFF. In nucleotides, the CDR3 is TGTGCCACCAACGGTCGGGGGGAGCTGTTTTTT.

This chain uses TRBV7-6 with TRBJ2-1; 8 nucleotides line up with TRBD2. V was pared by 5 bases and J by 0 bases, with 3 bases of the junction left unmatched. The germline gives CDR1 SGHVS, CDR2 FNYEAQ. The CDR3 spans 15 residues. For the CDR3, the DNA is TGTGCCAGCAGCCCAGCGGGAGTCTCCTACAATGAGCAGTTCTTC. This encodes CASSPAGVSYNEQFF.

This clone occurred once. A much larger clone differs from this one at a single base, so this may be a read error. This chain joins TRBV5-5 and TRBJ2-7; 10 bases agree with TRBD1. The germline CDR1 and CDR2 sequences are SGHKS and YYEKEE (reference sequence). The CDR3 consists of 13 residues. V gave up 4 bases and J gave up 3 bases; unmatched junction bases: 1. CDR3 sequence: CASSRDRGYEQYF. CDR3 sequence (DNA): TGTGCCAGCAGCCGGGACAGGGGCTACGAGCAGTACTTC.

This clone showed up just a few times. Germline is not matched at one junction end, which may reflect a read error. V and J are TRBV30 and TRBJ1-2; possible D gene TRBD1, 6 bases. There are 12 residues in the CDR3. In germline, CDR1 is GTSNPN, CDR2 SVGIG (reference sequence). This CDR3 is CAWSATGYAAGF. The CDR3 DNA is TGTGCCTGGAGTGCAACAGGGTACGCGGCTGGCTTC.

The chain uses TRBV6-5 and TRBJ1-1; tentatively, D is TRBD1 (5 bases). V was cut by 11 bases and J by 4 bases, with 14 bases left in between. This CDR3 has 12 residues. Per the germline V gene, CDR1 is MNHEY and CDR2 is SVGAGI. The CDR3 region is CAVRRGGTEAFF. CDR3 coding DNA: TGTGCCGTAAGAAGGGGAGGCACTGAAGCTTTCTTT.

This chain links TRBV6-6 with TRBJ2-5; tentatively, D is TRBD2 (5 bases). The CDR3 runs to 12 residues. Trimming removed 2 bases from V and 7 bases from J, with 8 bases in between. The germline CDR1 and CDR2 sequences are MNHNY and SVGAGI (reference sequence). The CDR3 sequence is CASSYDGGTQYF. CDR3 coding DNA: TGTGCCAGCAGTTACGACGGAGGGACCCAGTACTTC.

In its sample, this clone was seen a few times. CDR3 sequence reads: CASSPRRQGYEQYF. Here the CDR3 DNA reads TGTGCCAGCAGCCCCCGTAGGCAGGGTTACGAGCAGTACTTC. V usage is TRBV7-2 and J usage is TRBJ2-7, with a possible D match to TRBD1 (5 bases). Germline V CDR1 and CDR2: SGHTA, FQGNSA. This CDR3 has 14 amino acids. V shed 5 bases and J shed 4 bases, with 15 bases lying between them.

The chain recombines TRBV4-2 with TRBJ1-5, with 11 bases aligning to TRBD1. V gave up 1 base and J gave up 5 bases; unmatched junction bases: 4. This CDR3 is 16 amino acids long. The germline V gene encodes CDR1 LGHNA and CDR2 YNFKEQ. This CDR3 is CASSQGTGGIDQPQHF. CDR3 sequence (DNA): TGTGCCAGCAGCCAAGGGACAGGGGGCATCGATCAGCCCCAGCATTTT.

The chain has TRBV5-1 and TRBJ2-3, with 11 positions matching TRBD2. The V segment lost 8 bases and the J segment 2 bases; nucleotides outside the gene matches: 4. The germline gives CDR1 SGHRS, CDR2 YFSETQ. The CDR3 runs to 14 residues. The DNA for the CDR3 is TGCGCCAGTCGGACTAGCGGGCTCACAGATACGCAGTATTTT. Amino acids: CASRTSGLTDTQYF.

The rearrangement uses TRBV4-3 and TRBJ1-2; 8 bases align to TRBD1. J lost 7 bases, V lost 3 bases, and 7 bases had no gene match. The CDR3 spans 14 residues. Germline lookup yields CDR1 LGHNA and CDR2 YSLEER. The CDR3 DNA is TGCGCCAGCAGCCAGGTCAGGGGGCTCTCTGGCTACACCTTC. It codes for CASSQVRGLSGYTF.

The chain couples TRBV19 to TRBJ2-1; 13 bases fit TRBD2. With 5 bases clipped from V and 8 bases from J, the junction kept 9 bases outside the gene matches. Germline V gives CDR1 LNHDA, CDR2 SQIVND (reference sequence). The CDR3 is made up of 16 amino acids. The CDR3: CASSPRGLAGMYEQFF. CDR3 sequence (DNA): TGTGCCAGTAGTCCAAGGGGACTAGCGGGGATGTATGAGCAGTTCTTC.